The TCR beta chain described here comes from a study of identical twins. Worth noting for this clonotype: What it binds is unknown.

Study-wide points: Excess twin sharing in beta out-of-frame sequences was weaker. Out-of-frame alpha sequences common to twins exhibited an excess of low generation probability.

Germline CDR1 and CDR2: SGDLS and YYNGEE. V dropped 0 bases and J dropped 1; count of bases not matched to a gene: 8. There are 17 residues in the CDR3. TCRdb ran MiXCR on the 5' RACE reads and lists one entry per CDR3 protein. In the table there are hundreds of thousands of distinct CDR3 sequences, approximately 9% of which are singletons. These sequences were also reported in another study, on yellow fever vaccine responses in identical twins.

Sequencing used PBMCs. This rearrangement joins TRBV9 to TRBJ2-7; 9 positions agree with TRBD2. The sequence derives from a woman between 18 and 29 years old in good health. The CDR3 reads CASSVGPGLAFSYEQYF. CDR3 sequence (DNA): TGTGCCAGCAGCGTAGGGCCGGGACTAGCTTTTTCCTACGAGCAGTACTTC.